The clone carrying this T cell receptor beta chain appeared a few times. TCRdb recomputed calls from the 5' RACE reads with MiXCR, one row per CDR3 protein. Among approximately 210,000 distinct CDR3 sequences, about 16% were seen once, and the ten largest hold 2.4%. This specimen belongs to a study of T-cell memory formation after mild COVID-19. Looking at the study overall: TCR clustering was largely donor specific.

There are 15 residues in the CDR3. CDR1 is SGHKS, CDR2 YYEKEE, per germline (reference sequence). The V and J ends lost 0 bases and 0 bases respectively, with 7 bases between them. The specimen sequenced was PBMCs or a T cell subset sorted from them (not recorded which). The TCR comes from an adult woman who had mild COVID-19 (a few samples of this study predate the infection). Cell type and time point are not known. The chain uses TRBV5-5 and TRBJ1-5; unclear D gene. CDR3 loop: CASSLDPYSNQPQHF. The CDR3 nucleotides read TGTGCCAGCAGCTTGGACCCGTATAGCAATCAGCCCCAGCATTTT.